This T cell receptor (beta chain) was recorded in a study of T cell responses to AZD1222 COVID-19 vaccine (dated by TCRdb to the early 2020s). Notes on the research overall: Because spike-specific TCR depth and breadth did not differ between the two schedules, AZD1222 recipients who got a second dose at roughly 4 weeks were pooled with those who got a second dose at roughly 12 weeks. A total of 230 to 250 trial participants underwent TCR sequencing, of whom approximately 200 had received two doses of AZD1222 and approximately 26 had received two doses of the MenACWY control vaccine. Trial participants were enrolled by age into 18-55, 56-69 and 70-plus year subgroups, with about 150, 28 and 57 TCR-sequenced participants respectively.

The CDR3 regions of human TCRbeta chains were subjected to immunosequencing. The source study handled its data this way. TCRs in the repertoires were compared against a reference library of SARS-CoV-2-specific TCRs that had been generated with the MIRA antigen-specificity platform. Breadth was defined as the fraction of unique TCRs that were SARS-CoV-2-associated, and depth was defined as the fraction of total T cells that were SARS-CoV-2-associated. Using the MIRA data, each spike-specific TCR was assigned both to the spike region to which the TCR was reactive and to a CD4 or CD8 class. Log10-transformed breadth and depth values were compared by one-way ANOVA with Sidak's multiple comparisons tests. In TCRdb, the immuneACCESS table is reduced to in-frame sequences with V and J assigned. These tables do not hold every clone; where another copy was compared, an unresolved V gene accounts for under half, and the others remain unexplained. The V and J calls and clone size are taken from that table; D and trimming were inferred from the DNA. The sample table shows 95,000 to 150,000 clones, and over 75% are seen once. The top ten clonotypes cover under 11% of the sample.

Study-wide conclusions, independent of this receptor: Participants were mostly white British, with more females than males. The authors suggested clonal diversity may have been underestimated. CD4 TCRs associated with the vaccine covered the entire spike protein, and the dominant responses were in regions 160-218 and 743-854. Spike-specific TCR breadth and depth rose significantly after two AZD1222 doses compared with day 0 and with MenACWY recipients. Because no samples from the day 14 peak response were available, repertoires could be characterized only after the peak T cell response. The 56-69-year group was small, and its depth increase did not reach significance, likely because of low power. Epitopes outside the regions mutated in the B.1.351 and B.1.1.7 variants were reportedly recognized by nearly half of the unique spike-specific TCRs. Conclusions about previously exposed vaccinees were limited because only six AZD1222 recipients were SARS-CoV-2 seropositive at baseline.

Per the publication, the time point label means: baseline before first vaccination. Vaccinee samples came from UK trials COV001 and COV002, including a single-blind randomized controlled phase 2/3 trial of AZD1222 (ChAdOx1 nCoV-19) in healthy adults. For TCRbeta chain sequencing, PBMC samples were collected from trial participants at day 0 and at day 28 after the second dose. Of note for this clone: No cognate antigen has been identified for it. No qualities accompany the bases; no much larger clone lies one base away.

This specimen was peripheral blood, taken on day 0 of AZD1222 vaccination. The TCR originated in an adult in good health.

The CDR3 protein: CASSLGWDLSNQPQHF. In nucleotides, the sequence is TGTGCCAGCAGCCTCGGGTGGGACCTTAGCAATCAGCCCCAGCATTTT. The chain is assembled from TRBV3-1 (or the pseudogene TRBV3-2) and TRBJ1-5; the D gene is possibly TRBD1, with 5 bases matching. CDR1 LGHDT and CDR2 YNNKEL were looked up in the germline V gene (reference sequence). The CDR3 numbers 16 residues from cysteine through phenylalanine. Just the 48-base CDR3 DNA is kept, in frame starting at base 1. The V and J ends are trimmed by 4 bases and 0 bases, leaving 13 bases between them.